This T cell receptor (beta chain) came from a study of blood T cell repertoires in COVID-19. CDR1 MNHNY and CDR2 SVGAGI come from the germline V gene (reference sequence). V lost 5 bases, J lost 5 bases, and 12 bases lay in between. This CDR3 is 13 amino acids long. The data were produced by immunoSEQ multiplex PCR, yet TCRdb's version contains in-frame clones alone and is incomplete. Of about 210,000 clones in the sample, almost 85% were seen once. The source is a woman aged 40 to 50 with acute or convalescent COVID-19. The specimen sequenced was peripheral blood. The V and J genes are TRBV6-6 and TRBJ1-1, with a weak D call TRBD1 (6 bases). CDR3 protein: CASSAGTKTEAFF. DNA of the CDR3: TGTGCCAGCAGTGCCGGGACAAAAACTGAAGCTTTCTTT.